These T cell receptor beta chains were read from a single sample in a study of blood T cell repertoires in COVID-19. Generated by immunoSEQ multiplex PCR, the TCRdb table keeps only in-frame clones and is missing some. The table lists around 68,000 clones, around 86% of them singletons. Material: peripheral blood. The source of these receptors is a human donor in a cohort sampled during active COVID-19. CDR3s include the opening cysteine and the closing phenylalanine or tryptophan. D genes are given only for firm matches. Not every row has a clone size; where given, it reads once, few, many or a size class.

clone size	J gene	D gene	V gene	CDR3 DNA	CDR3 protein
-	TRBJ1-6	-	TRBV29-1	TGCAGCGTTCGAGGGGCAGGGGATTCACCCCTCCACTTT	CSVRGAGDSPLHF
-	TRBJ1-2	-	TRBV2	TGTGCCAGCAATCTGGGGGGAGGCTACACCTTC	CASNLGGGYTF
-	TRBJ2-2	-	TRBV3-1/TRBV3-2	TGTGCCAGCAGCCAAAGCGGGAACACCGGGGAGCTGTTTTTT	CASSQSGNTGELFF
-	TRBJ1-5	-	TRBV7-9	TGTGCCAGCAGCCCTCCGGGGGTTCGGGGGCCCCAGCATTTT	CASSPPGVRGPQHF
-	TRBJ2-5	-	TRBV16	TGTGCCAGCAGCCCCACCGGGGGGACCCAGTACTTC	CASSPTGGTQYF
-	TRBJ2-1	-	TRBV2	TGTGCCAGCAGCCGACTAGGTCCCCTCGATGAGCAGTTCTTC	CASSRLGPLDEQFF
-	TRBJ1-1	-	TRBV10-3	TGTGCCATCAGTGAGTTGCAGGGATATTCGTTGTTGGTCACTGAAGCTTTCTTT	CAISELQGYSLLVTEAFF
-	TRBJ2-3	TRBD1	TRBV2	TGTGCCAGCATACAGGGGGCCAGGTATACGCAGTATTTT	CASIQGARYTQYF
-	TRBJ1-5	TRBD1	TRBV5-6	TGTGCCAGCAGCCCTCGACAGGGGGCGGGTCAGCCCCAGCATTTT	CASSPRQGAGQPQHF
-	TRBJ1-5	-	TRBV6-5	TGTGCCAGCGGGGGGGATTGGAGCAATCAGCCCCAGCATTTT	CASGGDWSNQPQHF
few	TRBJ2-7	TRBD2	TRBV5-1	TGCGCCAGCAGCCCAAGACTAGCGGGGGGAGCCTACGAGCAGTACTTC	CASSPRLAGGAYEQYF
-	TRBJ1-5	-	TRBV19	TGTGCCAGTAGTATACCAGGGGCTCGGCAGCCCCAGCATTTT	CASSIPGARQPQHF
-	TRBJ1-5	TRBD1	TRBV6-2/TRBV6-3	TGTGCCAGCAGTTACCCGACAGGGTTCAGTAGCAATCAGCCCCAGCATTTT	CASSYPTGFSSNQPQHF
-	TRBJ2-5	TRBD1	TRBV24-1	TGTGCCACCAGTGATTCGACCGGGACAGAACAAGAGACCCAGTACTTC	CATSDSTGTEQETQYF
-	TRBJ2-2	-	TRBV7-2	TGTGCCAGCAGCTACACAGGGATTCCGAACACCGGGGAGCTGTTTTTT	CASSYTGIPNTGELFF
-	TRBJ1-4	-	TRBV19	TGTGCCAGTACCTATAGATGGAATGAAAAACTGTTTTTT	CASTYRWNEKLFF
-	TRBJ1-4	-	TRBV11-2	TGTGCCAGCAGTATTCGGGACACTGCGTTTAATGAAAAACTGTTTTTT	CASSIRDTAFNEKLFF
-	TRBJ1-5	TRBD1	TRBV6-6	TGTGCCAGCAGCTCCGAGACAGGGTGGGATCAGCCCCAGCATTTT	CASSSETGWDQPQHF
few	TRBJ2-1	TRBD2	TRBV10-3	TGTGCCATCAGGGAGTTCAGCGGGGGGTCCTACAATGAGCAGTTCTTC	CAIREFSGGSYNEQFF
-	TRBJ1-2	TRBD1	TRBV5-1	TGCGCCAGCAGCACCCCAGGGGGAGGTCAACTCCTCTATGGCTACACCTTC	CASSTPGGGQLLYGYTF
-	TRBJ2-2	TRBD2	TRBV10-3	TGTGCCATCAGTGGGATTAGCGGGGGGACCGGGGAGCTGTTTTTT	CAISGISGGTGELFF
few	TRBJ2-1	TRBD2	TRBV10-3	TGTGCCATCAGAGCGGGAGGGGCCAATGAGCAGTTCTTC	CAIRAGGANEQFF
-	TRBJ2-1	-	TRBV11-3	TGTGCCAGCAGCAGCCCGGACAATAGTGAGCAGTTCTTC	CASSSPDNSEQFF
-	TRBJ1-1	TRBD1	TRBV5-1	TGCGCCAGCGGGACCGGGGACAGGGGTACTGAAGCTTTCTTT	CASGTGDRGTEAFF
-	TRBJ1-5	-	TRBV6-5	TGTGCCACGTCCGGGGGGCGTTATGTCAATCAGCCCCAGCATTTT	CATSGGRYVNQPQHF
-	TRBJ2-7	TRBD2	TRBV6-4	TGTGCCAGCAGTGTTGGCCAGCGGGGCCCCTACGAGCAGTACTTC	CASSVGQRGPYEQYF
-	TRBJ2-5	TRBD1	TRBV5-4	TGTGCCAGCAGCTTTGGACAGGGGAGGGAGACCCAGTACTTC	CASSFGQGRETQYF
once	TRBJ2-2	-	TRBV5-1	TGCGCCAGCAGCTTGGCCGGAGGGCGACAAAACACCGGGGAGCTGTTTTTT	CASSLAGGRQNTGELFF
-	TRBJ2-1	-	TRBV28	TGTGCCAGCAGGGCGGTAACTCGCAATGAGCAGTTCTTC	CASRAVTRNEQFF
few	TRBJ1-5	TRBD1	TRBV2	TGTGCCAGCAGTGCGACAGGGGGGTTTAGGCAGCCCCAGCATTTT	CASSATGGFRQPQHF
-	TRBJ1-5	-	TRBV30	TGTGCCTGGAGTCAAGGGAGAGGGAACCAGCCCCAGCATTTT	CAWSQGRGNQPQHF
-	TRBJ2-7	-	TRBV7-9	TGTGCCAGCAGCCCCTCCGGCAGGGGCGCAACTTCCTACGAGCAGTACTTC	CASSPSGRGATSYEQYF
-	TRBJ1-5	TRBD1	TRBV29-1	TGCAGCGTTGGGAGACAGGGGAATCAGCCCCAGCATTTT	CSVGRQGNQPQHF
-	TRBJ2-1	-	TRBV2	TGTGCCAGCCAGGGTCAGAGCTCCTACAATGAGCAGTTCTTC	CASQGQSSYNEQFF
-	TRBJ1-3	-	TRBV2	TGTGCCAGCAGTGAAGCGCTTCATTTTGTGGGAGGCCCCTCTGGAAACACCATATATTTT	CASSEALHFVGGPSGNTIYF
-	TRBJ2-3	-	TRBV5-1	TGCGCCAGCAGCTTACAGGGCACAGATACGCAGTATTTT	CASSLQGTDTQYF
-	TRBJ1-5	-	TRBV19	TGTGCCAGTAGTATAGGGTTACAGGGAGGGGGTAATCAGCCCCAGCATTTT	CASSIGLQGGGNQPQHF
-	TRBJ2-1	TRBD2	TRBV3-1/TRBV3-2	TGTGCCAGCAGCCTGACTAGCGGGGGGTTCCGCAGGGGCAATGAGCAGTTCTTC	CASSLTSGGFRRGNEQFF
-	TRBJ2-3	TRBD2	TRBV7-2	TGTGCCAGCAGCTCCAGCGGGGTACGCACAGATACGCAGTATTTT	CASSSSGVRTDTQYF
-	TRBJ1-1	-	TRBV19	TGTGCCAGTAGTAAACGACAGAGTGGTGAAGCTTTCTTT	CASSKRQSGEAFF
-	TRBJ1-2	TRBD1	TRBV3-1/TRBV3-2	TGTGCCAGCAGCATACAGGGGGGTCATGGCTACACCTTC	CASSIQGGHGYTF
-	TRBJ2-1	TRBD2	TRBV4-1	TGCGCCAGCAGGTCTAGCGGGGGGTACAATGAGCAGTTCTTC	CASRSSGGYNEQFF
-	TRBJ2-2	TRBD1	TRBV6-5	TGTGCCAGCAGGAGGGACAGGGGAACCGGGGAGCTGTTTTTT	CASRRDRGTGELFF
-	TRBJ1-2	-	TRBV5-1	TGCGCCAGCAGCTTCGGCCAGGGGATGGGTGGCTACACCTTC	CASSFGQGMGGYTF
-	TRBJ2-2	-	TRBV9	TGTGCCAGCAGCGTAGGGGATTGGGGCCGGGAGCTGTTTTTT	CASSVGDWGRELFF
few	TRBJ1-3	TRBD1	TRBV5-6	TGTGCCAGCAGCCGGACAGGCCCTGGAAACACCATATATTTT	CASSRTGPGNTIYF
-	TRBJ2-1	-	TRBV30	TGTGCCTGGCAGGGGCAGCCCCACTCCCACCCGGTCGTCTTCTTC	CAWQGQPHSHPVVFF